This entry is about one T cell receptor beta chain. What it binds is unknown. Here immunoSEQ multiplex PCR was the method, and the copy in TCRdb shows in-frame clones only, minus some. The profile shows 150,000 to 200,000 clones, about nine tenths of them singletons. This sample stems from a study of cytomegalovirus exposure and HLA in healthy donors. Study information: The approximately 120 validation repertoires used the same platform as the 666 first-cohort repertoires, a later analysis reported. General study findings and limits: First-cohort TCR clusters were later found to tend to co-occur in the roughly 130 validation repertoires. Published work reported that the classifier diagnosed cytomegalovirus status with high specificity and sensitivity.

The V gene's germline CDR1 is SQVTM and CDR2 ANQGSEA. The CDR3 covers 12 residues. V was trimmed by 7 bases and J by 4 bases, leaving 13 bases between them. The TCR sequence derives from a woman aged 25-40 years in good health and CMV-seronegative. V gene TRBV29-1 combines with J gene TRBJ1-2, with D unresolved. Sequences were obtained from PBMCs. The CDR3 sequence is CSAEDGSYGYTF. CDR3 DNA: TGCAGCGCAGAGGACGGATCCTATGGCTACACCTTC.